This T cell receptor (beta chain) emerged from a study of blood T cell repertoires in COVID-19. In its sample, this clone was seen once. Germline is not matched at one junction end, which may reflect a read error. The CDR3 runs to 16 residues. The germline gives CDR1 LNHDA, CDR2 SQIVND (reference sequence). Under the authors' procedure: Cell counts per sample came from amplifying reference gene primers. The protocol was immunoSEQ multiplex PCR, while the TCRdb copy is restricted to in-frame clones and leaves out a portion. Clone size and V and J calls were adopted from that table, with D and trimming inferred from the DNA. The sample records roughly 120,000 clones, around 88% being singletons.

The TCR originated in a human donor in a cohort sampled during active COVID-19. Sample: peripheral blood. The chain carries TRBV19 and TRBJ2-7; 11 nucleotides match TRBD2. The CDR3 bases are TGTGCCAGTTATGGACAGGGGAGGACTAGCGGGTACGGGCAGTACTTC. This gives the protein CASYGQGRTSGYGQYF.